This note documents a single T cell receptor beta chain sequence. The antigen remains unidentified. This sample is drawn from a study of OX40 agonist ivuxolimab in advanced cancers. On the study more broadly: In this trial design, patients received ivuxolimab intravenously at 0.01 to 10 mg/kg every 2 weeks.

Samples were taken at baseline and on day 1 of cycles 4 and 7. Study results and caveats: Within 6 weeks, CD4+ and CD8+ blood T cells expanded clonally at 0.1 to 3.0 mg/kg.

Profiled with immunoSEQ multiplex PCR; TCRdb holds only in-frame clones, not every one. The sample contains tens of thousands of clones, 92% of which appear only once. The sequences come from CD4+ or CD8+ T cells sorted from blood, collected in a trial of the OX40 agonist ivuxolimab. This TCR derives from an adult with an advanced solid tumor such as melanoma, head and neck, liver or kidney cancer.

The CDR3 nucleotides are TGCGCCAGCAGCTTGCAGTCGACAGGGATCTATGGCTACACCTTC. It is translated as CASSLQSTGIYGYTF. The chain is built from TRBV5-1 and TRBJ1-2, with 7 bases fitting TRBD1. V lost 1 base and J lost 4; bases outside the gene matches: 7. The CDR3 length is 15 residues. Germline V gene lookup returns CDR1 SGHRS and CDR2 YFSETQ.